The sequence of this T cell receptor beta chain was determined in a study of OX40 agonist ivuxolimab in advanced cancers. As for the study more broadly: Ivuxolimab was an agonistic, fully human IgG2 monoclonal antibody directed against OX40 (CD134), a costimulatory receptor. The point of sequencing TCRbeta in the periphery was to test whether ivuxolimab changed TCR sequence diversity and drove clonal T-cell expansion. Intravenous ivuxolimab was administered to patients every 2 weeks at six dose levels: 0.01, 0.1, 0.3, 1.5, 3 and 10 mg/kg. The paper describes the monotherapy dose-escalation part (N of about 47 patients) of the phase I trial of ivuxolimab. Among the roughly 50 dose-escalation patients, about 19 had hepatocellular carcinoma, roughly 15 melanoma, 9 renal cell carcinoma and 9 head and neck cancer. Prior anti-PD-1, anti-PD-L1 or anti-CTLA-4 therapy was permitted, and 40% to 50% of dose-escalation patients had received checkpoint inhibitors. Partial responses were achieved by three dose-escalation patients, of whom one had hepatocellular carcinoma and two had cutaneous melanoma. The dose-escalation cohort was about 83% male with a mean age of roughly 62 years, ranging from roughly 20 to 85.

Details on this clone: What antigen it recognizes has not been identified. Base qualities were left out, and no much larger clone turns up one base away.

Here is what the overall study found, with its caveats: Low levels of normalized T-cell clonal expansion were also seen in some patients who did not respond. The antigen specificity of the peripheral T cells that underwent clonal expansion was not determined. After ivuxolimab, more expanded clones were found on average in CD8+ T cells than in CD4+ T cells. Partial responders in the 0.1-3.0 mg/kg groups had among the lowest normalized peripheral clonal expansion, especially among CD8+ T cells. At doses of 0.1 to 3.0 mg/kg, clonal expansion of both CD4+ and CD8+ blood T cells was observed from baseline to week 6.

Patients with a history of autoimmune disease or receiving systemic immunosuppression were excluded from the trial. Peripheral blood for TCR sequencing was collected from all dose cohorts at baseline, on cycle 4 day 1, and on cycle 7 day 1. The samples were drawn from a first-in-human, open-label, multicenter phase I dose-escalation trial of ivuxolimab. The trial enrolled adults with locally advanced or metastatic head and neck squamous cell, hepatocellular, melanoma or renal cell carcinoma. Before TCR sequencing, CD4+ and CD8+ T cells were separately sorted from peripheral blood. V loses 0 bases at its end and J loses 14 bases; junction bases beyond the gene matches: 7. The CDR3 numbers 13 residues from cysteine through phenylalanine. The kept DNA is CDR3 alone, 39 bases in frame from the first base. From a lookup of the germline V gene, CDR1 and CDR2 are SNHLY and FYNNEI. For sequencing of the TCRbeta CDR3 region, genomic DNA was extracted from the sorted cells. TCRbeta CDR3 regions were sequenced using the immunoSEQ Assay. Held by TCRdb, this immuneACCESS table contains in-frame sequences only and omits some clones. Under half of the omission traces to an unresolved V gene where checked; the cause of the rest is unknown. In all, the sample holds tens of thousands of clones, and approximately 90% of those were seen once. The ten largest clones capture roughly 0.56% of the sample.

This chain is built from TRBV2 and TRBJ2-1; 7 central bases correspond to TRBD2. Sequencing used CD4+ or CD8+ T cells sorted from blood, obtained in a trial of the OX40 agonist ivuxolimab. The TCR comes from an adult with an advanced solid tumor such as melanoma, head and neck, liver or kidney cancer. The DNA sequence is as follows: TGTGCCAGCAGTGAAGCACCTGGTACTAGCGAGTTCTTC. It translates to CASSEAPGTSEFF.